These 24 T cell receptor beta chains originate from one sample sequenced in a study of T cell changes during pregnancy in multiple sclerosis. TCRdb keeps only in-frame clones here, not all; method: immunoSEQ multiplex PCR. The table lists 50,000 to 65,000 clones, about nine tenths of them singletons, with 5% to 7.5% in the top ten. This specimen consisted of peripheral blood, obtained in the third trimester of pregnancy. The receptors shown here come from a female donor in good health, enrolled as a control in a pregnancy study.

This clone appeared a few times. The V and J genes are TRBV4-2 and TRBJ2-7, with TRBD1 as a possible D gene (6 bases). V was shortened by 4 bases and J by 3 bases, with 13 bases between the two germline ends. This CDR3 has 14 residues. Germline values: CDR1 LGHNA, CDR2 YNFKEQ. CDR3 in DNA: TGTGCCAGCAGCCCTCGGACAGATCACTACGAGCAGTACTTC. Translation: CASSPRTDHYEQYF.

The chain joins TRBV29-1 to TRBJ1-3; tentative D call: TRBD1 (6 bases). The CDR3 runs 12 residues. The germline CDR1 and CDR2 sequences are SQVTM and ANQGSEA. V dropped 7 bases and J dropped 1 base, with 8 bases sitting between them. CDR3 DNA sequence: TGCAGCGCACAGGGTTCTGGAAACACCATATATTTT. Protein product: CSAQGSGNTIYF.

This chain links TRBV4-1 with TRBJ2-7, with D possibly matching TRBD2 (6 bases). CDR3 length: 15 amino acids. From germline, CDR1 is MGHRA and CDR2 YSYEKL. Between the trimmed V and J ends, which lost 3 bases and 3 bases, there was a span of 15 bases. Here the CDR3 reads CASSHSRGIDYEQYF. CDR3 nucleotides: TGCGCCAGCAGCCACTCACGCGGGATCGACTACGAGCAGTACTTC.

This chain joins TRBV6-1 and TRBJ1-1; 9 bases are a match to TRBD1. From germline, CDR1 is MNHNS and CDR2 SASEGT. The V and J ends lost 3 bases and 3 bases, in that order; junction bases with no gene match: 5. This CDR3 region has 15 residues. Written as DNA, the CDR3 is TGTGCCAGCAGTGACCTCCGGACAGGGGACACTGAAGCTTTCTTT. This translates into CASSDLRTGDTEAFF.

The chain uses TRBV5-4 and TRBJ2-5, with D unresolved. The CDR3 loop spans 13 amino acids. V lost 2 bases and J 3 bases, leaving 8 bases between the germline ends. Germline CDR1 reads SGHNT; CDR2 reads YYREEE (reference sequence). CDR3 sequence: CASSFGSEETQYF. The CDR3 DNA sequence: TGTGCCAGCAGCTTTGGAAGCGAAGAGACCCAGTACTTC.

This clone occurred a few times. The genes are TRBV4-3 and TRBJ1-1, with no clear D. This CDR3 contains 13 residues. Germline CDR1 reads LGHNA; CDR2 reads YSLEER. V lost 0 bases, J lost 7 bases, and 9 bases lay in between. In DNA, the CDR3 is TGCGCCAGCAGCCAAGAGCTGCGGGGTGAAGCTTTCTTT. Translating it yields CASSQELRGEAFF.

This clone was detected only once. The chain is built from TRBV6-1 and TRBJ1-2; D perhaps matches TRBD1 (6 bases). The V gene's germline CDR1 is MNHNS and CDR2 SASEGT. V was clipped by 6 bases and J by 0 bases, with 14 bases between them. CDR3 length: 15 residues. For the CDR3, the DNA is TGTGCCAGCAGAGAGTCGACAGGTCCTAACTATGGCTACACCTTC. Protein: CASRESTGPNYGYTF.

The chain joins TRBV9 to TRBJ2-1; D is perhaps TRBD2 (7 bases). Germline loops: CDR1 SGDLS, CDR2 YYNGEE. This CDR3 spans 14 amino acids. Trimming pared 7 bases from V and 8 bases from J, leaving 19 bases between. Here the CDR3 DNA reads TGTGCCAGCGGGATAGGGGGGGGCGTGGATGAGCAGTTCTTC. Its protein is CASGIGGGVDEQFF. The whole variable domain, remainder taken from reference TRBV9 and TRBJ2-1, is DSGVTQTPKHLITATGQRVTLRCSPRSGDLSVYWYQQSLDQGLQFLIQYYNGEERAKGNILERFSAQQFPDLHSELNLSSLELGDSALYFCASGIGGGVDEQFFGPGTRLTVL.

The V call is TRBV7-2, the J call TRBJ1-1; 7 nucleotides agree with TRBD1. V was clipped by 5 bases and J by 2 bases; unmatched bases: 11. From germline, CDR1 is SGHTA and CDR2 FQGNSA. This CDR3 has 16 residues. This CDR3 is CASSPQTGTVNTEAFF. Here the CDR3 DNA reads TGTGCCAGCAGCCCCCAAACCGGGACAGTAAACACTGAAGCTTTCTTT.

CDR3 protein: CASSEAGALNQPQHF. DNA of the CDR3: TGCGCCAGCAGTGAGGCCGGAGCCCTCAATCAGCCCCAGCATTTT. The V call is TRBV10-2, the J call TRBJ1-5; unclear D gene. Germline V gene sequence: CDR1 WSHSY, CDR2 SAAADI. The CDR3 consists of 15 residues. V was clipped by 2 bases and J by 3 bases, with 11 bases between them.

The V gene is TRBV11-1, the J gene TRBJ2-7, with TRBD2 identical over 8 bases. The CDR3 length is 13 residues. CDR1 is SGHAT and CDR2 is FQDESV in the germline V gene (reference sequence). V gave up 8 bases and J gave up 4 bases; unmatched junction bases: 7. DNA of the CDR3: TGTGCCAGCTCCAGAACTAGCGGATACGAGCAGTACTTC. It yields the protein CASSRTSGYEQYF.

The chain couples TRBV18 to TRBJ1-2, with TRBD1 as a possible D gene (5 bases). Germline CDR1 KGHSH, CDR2 LQKENI. There are 12 residues in the CDR3. Deletions cut 5 bases from V and 7 bases from J, with 11 bases between. The CDR3 DNA follows: TGTGCCAGCTCAACAAAAGGGGTTGGCTACACCTTC. The encoded protein is CASSTKGVGYTF.

The chain uses TRBV5-1 and TRBJ2-3, with TRBD2 matching 7 bases. There are 14 residues in the CDR3. Germline V gives CDR1 SGHRS, CDR2 YFSETQ. After removal of 0 bases from V and 5 bases from J, the junction contained 3 bases not matched to a gene. The CDR3: CASSLASGIDTQYF. The CDR3 nucleotides read TGCGCCAGCAGCTTGGCAAGCGGGATAGATACGCAGTATTTT.

This clone showed up just once. The chain joins TRBV11-3 to TRBJ2-5, with 7 nucleotides matching TRBD1. V was clipped by 5 bases and J by 3 bases; unmatched bases: 9. CDR1 is SGHNT, CDR2 YENEEA, per germline. This CDR3 spans 15 amino acids. CDR3 in amino acids: CASSPERGREETQYF. CDR3 sequence (DNA): TGTGCCAGCAGCCCCGAGAGGGGGCGGGAAGAGACCCAGTACTTC.

The V and J genes are TRBV15 and TRBJ2-7; tentative D call: TRBD2 (5 bases). The CDR3 has 15 residues. Per germline, CDR1 LNHNV and CDR2 YYDKDF (reference sequence). V shed 0 bases and J shed 3 bases, with 12 bases lying between them. The CDR3 sequence: CATSRDRLPGYEQYF. CDR3 DNA sequence: TGTGCCACCAGCAGAGATCGACTACCAGGCTACGAGCAGTACTTC.

The V gene is TRBV14, the J gene TRBJ2-5; a possible D gene is TRBD2 (5 bases). Germline-derived CDR1 and CDR2 are SGHDN and FVKESK. V was pared by 0 bases and J by 8 bases, with 13 bases between. CDR3 length: 14 amino acids. The CDR3 DNA sequence: TGTGCCAGCAGCCAAGACTCGGCTAGCTTCACCCAGTACTTC. Translated, it gives CASSQDSASFTQYF.

The CDR3 region has the DNA TGTGCCAGCAGTTTTTTGACAGGAGTCACAGATACGCAGTATTTT. It yields the protein CASSFLTGVTDTQYF. The rearrangement links TRBV27 to TRBJ2-3; a weak D match, TRBD1 (6 bases). From germline, CDR1 is MNHEY and CDR2 SMNVEV (reference sequence). V was trimmed by 3 bases and J by 2 bases, leaving 12 bases between them. The CDR3 is 15 residues long.

This clone was seen a few times. The chain combines TRBV16 with TRBJ1-2; D remains ambiguous. Germline CDR1 is KGHSY and CDR2 is FQNENV. The CDR3 contains 12 residues. V was trimmed by 5 bases and J by 1 base, leaving 5 bases between them. The CDR3 loop is CASSEDNYGYTF. In nucleotides, the CDR3 is TGTGCCAGCAGCGAGGATAACTATGGCTACACCTTC.

V is TRBV10-1 and J is TRBJ2-1; 7 bases fit TRBD2. From germline, CDR1 is WNHNN and CDR2 SYGVQD (reference sequence). Trimming at V came to 2 bases and at J to 6 bases, leaving 7 bases not matched to a gene. The CDR3 has 15 residues. The CDR3 protein is CASSERVTGGNEQFF. CDR3 in DNA: TGCGCCAGCAGTGAGCGGGTAACGGGAGGCAATGAGCAGTTCTTC.

The chain couples TRBV5-8 to TRBJ2-1, with D tentatively TRBD1 (6 bases). V was cut by 0 bases and J by 10 bases, with 17 bases left in between. The CDR3 consists of 15 residues. The germline gives CDR1 SGHTS, CDR2 YDEGEE. The CDR3 reads CASSLEGTPRGEQFF. The CDR3 DNA sequence: TGTGCCAGCAGCTTGGAGGGGACACCCAGAGGGGAGCAGTTCTTC. The full variable domain, completed using reference TRBV5-8 and TRBJ2-1, is EAGVTQSPTHLIKTRGQQATLRCSPISGHTSVYWYQQALGLGLQFLLWYDEGEERNRGNFPPRFSGRQFPNYSSELNVNALELEDSALYLCASSLEGTPRGEQFFGPGTRLTVL.

This clone has ten or more counts. The V and J genes are TRBV5-8 and TRBJ1-2, with a weak D call TRBD1 (6 bases). Germline CDR1 is SGHTS and CDR2 is YDEGEE. CDR3 length equals 12 residues. Trimming removed 2 bases from V and 7 bases from J, with 9 bases in between. The CDR3 here is CASSFRRGGYTF. The CDR3 DNA reads as TGTGCCAGCAGCTTCCGCAGGGGTGGCTACACCTTC.

This clone came up once. The V and J genes are TRBV11-2 and TRBJ2-1; 14 bases are shared with TRBD2. Per germline, CDR1 SGHAT and CDR2 FQNNGV. This CDR3 has 15 residues. V shed 3 bases and J 7 bases; nucleotides not matched to a gene: 2. CDR3 DNA sequence: TGTGCCAGCAGCTTCGGGACTAGCGGGGGAAATGAGCAGTTCTTC. This translates into CASSFGTSGGNEQFF.

Regarding this clone: Lacking the conserved final phenylalanine or tryptophan, this CDR3 likely reflects a read error. It is unclear where the CDR3 begins or ends on the DNA, so no DNA is shown, and the CDR3 is as TCRdb lists it. This chain connects TRBV7-2 to TRBJ2-7; TRBD1, the table's D call, was not compared with the DNA. Inclusive of both ends, the CDR3 amounts to 13 amino acids. The germline V gene encodes CDR1 SGHTA and CDR2 FQGNSA. The CDR3 sequence: CASSLTLQGALIN.

The chain carries TRBV18 and TRBJ2-1, with D possibly TRBD2 on 5 matching bases. Germline-derived CDR1 and CDR2 are KGHSH and LQKENI. The CDR3 runs 16 residues. V lost 0 bases to trimming and J lost 2 bases, with 11 bases between them. The CDR3 reads CASSPPLATTYNEQFF. The CDR3 DNA reads TGTGCCAGCTCACCACCGCTAGCTACCACCTACAATGAGCAGTTCTTC.